Below, 2 T cell receptor beta chains from the same sample are listed, as sequenced in a study of cytomegalovirus exposure and HLA in healthy donors. 13 Jbeta primers and 60 Vbeta primers were used for the PCR. The protocol was immunoSEQ multiplex PCR, while the TCRdb copy is restricted to in-frame clones and leaves out a portion. The profile shows 100,000 to 150,000 clones, roughly a tenth of them singletons. Sequencing used PBMCs. These receptors came from a woman aged 18-29 years in good health and CMV-seropositive.

The V and J genes are TRBV27 and TRBJ2-4; 9 bases map to TRBD1. Germline CDR1 MNHEY, CDR2 SMNVEV (reference sequence). Trimming took 5 bases from V and 1 from J; bases not matched to a gene: 3. The CDR3 is made up of 15 amino acids. In nucleotides, the CDR3 is TGTGCCAGCAGTCCACAGGGGGCGGCCAAAAACATTCAGTACTTC. Translation: CASSPQGAAKNIQYF.

This clone has more than one count but fewer than ten. The rearrangement links TRBV7-8 to TRBJ2-5; D unresolved. V was shortened by 2 bases and J by 0 bases, with 7 bases between the two germline ends. The CDR3 consists of 14 residues. From germline, CDR1 is SGHVS and CDR2 FQNEAQ. The CDR3 bases are TGTGCCAGCAGCTTAATGCGGTACCAAGAGACCCAGTACTTC. Protein product: CASSLMRYQETQYF.